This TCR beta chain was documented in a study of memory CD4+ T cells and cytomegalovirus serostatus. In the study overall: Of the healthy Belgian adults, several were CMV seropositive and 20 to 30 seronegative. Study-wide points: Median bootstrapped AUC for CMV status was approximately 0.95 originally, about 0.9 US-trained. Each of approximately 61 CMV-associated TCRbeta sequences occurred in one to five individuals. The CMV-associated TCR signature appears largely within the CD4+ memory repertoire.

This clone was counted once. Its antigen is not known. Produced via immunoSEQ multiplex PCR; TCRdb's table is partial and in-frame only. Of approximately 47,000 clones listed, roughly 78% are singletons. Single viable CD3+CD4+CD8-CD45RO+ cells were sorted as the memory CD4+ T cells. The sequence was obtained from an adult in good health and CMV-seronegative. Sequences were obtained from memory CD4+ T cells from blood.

The CDR3: CASSWGLGPLRAQYF. The DNA of the CDR3 is TGTGCCAGCAGCTGGGGGTTGGGTCCCCTTCGCGCGCAGTATTTT. This rearrangement joins TRBV7-9 to TRBJ2-3; possibly TRBD1 or TRBD2 for D (5 bases each). CDR1 is SEHNR and CDR2 is FQNEAQ in the germline V gene (reference sequence). This CDR3 comprises 15 residues. V lost 4 bases to trimming and J lost 10 bases, with 21 bases between them. The full variable domain, in which reference TRBV7-9 and TRBJ2-3 provide the parts outside the CDR3, is DTGVSQNPRHKITKRGQNVTFRCDPISEHNRLYWYRQTLGQGPEFLTYFQNEAQLEKSRLLSDRFSAERPKGSFSTLEIQRTEQGDSAMYLCASSWGLGPLRAQYFGPGTRLTVL.